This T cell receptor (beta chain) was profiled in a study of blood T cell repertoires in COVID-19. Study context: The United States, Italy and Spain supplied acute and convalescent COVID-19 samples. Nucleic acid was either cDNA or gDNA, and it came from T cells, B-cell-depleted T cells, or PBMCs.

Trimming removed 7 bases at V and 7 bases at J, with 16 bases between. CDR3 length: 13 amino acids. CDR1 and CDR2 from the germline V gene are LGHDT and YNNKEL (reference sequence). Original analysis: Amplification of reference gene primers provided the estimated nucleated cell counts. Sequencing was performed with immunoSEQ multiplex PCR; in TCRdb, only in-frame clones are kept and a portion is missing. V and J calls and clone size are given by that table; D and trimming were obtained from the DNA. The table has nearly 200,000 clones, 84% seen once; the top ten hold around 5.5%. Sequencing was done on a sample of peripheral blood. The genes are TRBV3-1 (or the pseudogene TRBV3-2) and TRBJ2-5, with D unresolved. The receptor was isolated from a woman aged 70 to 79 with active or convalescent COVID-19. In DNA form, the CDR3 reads TGTGCCAGCACCCCCCCTGAGTCGTGGACCCAGTACTTC. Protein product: CASTPPESWTQYF.